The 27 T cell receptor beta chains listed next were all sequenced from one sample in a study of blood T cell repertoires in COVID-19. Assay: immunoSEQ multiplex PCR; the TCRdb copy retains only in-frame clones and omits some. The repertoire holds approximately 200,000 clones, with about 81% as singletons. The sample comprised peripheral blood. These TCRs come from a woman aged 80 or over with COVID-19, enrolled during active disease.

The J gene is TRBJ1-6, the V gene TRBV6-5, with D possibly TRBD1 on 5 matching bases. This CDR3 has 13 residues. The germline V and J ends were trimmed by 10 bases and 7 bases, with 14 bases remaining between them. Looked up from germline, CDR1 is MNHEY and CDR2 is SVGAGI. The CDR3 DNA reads TGTGCCATTTTGGACACGTTGAATTCACCCCTCCACTTT. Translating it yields CAILDTLNSPLHF.

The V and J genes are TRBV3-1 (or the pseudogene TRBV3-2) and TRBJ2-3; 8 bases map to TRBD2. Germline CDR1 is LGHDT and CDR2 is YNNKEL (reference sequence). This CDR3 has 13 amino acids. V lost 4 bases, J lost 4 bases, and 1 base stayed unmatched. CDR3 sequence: CASSPGGSDTQYF. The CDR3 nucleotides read TGTGCCAGCAGCCCGGGGGGGTCAGATACGCAGTATTTT.

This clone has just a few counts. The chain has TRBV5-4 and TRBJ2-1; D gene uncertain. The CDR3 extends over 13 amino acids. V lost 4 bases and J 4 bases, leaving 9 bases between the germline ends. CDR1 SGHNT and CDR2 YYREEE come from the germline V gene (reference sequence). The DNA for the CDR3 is TGTGCCAGCAGCGACGGGTATTACAATGAGCAGTTCTTC. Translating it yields CASSDGYYNEQFF.

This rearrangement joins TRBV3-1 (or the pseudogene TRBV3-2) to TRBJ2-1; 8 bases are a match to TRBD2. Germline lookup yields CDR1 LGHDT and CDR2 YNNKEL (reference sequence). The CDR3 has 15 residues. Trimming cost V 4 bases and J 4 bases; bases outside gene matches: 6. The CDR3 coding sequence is TGTGCCAGCAGCCCCACGGGGGGGGTTTACAATGAGCAGTTCTTC. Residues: CASSPTGGVYNEQFF.

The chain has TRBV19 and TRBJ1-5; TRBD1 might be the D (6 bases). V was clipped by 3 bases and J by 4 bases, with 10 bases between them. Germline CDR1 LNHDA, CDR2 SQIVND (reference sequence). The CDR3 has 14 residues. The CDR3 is CASSIQGRNQPQHF. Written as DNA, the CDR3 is TGTGCCAGTAGTATCCAGGGGAGAAATCAGCCCCAGCATTTT.

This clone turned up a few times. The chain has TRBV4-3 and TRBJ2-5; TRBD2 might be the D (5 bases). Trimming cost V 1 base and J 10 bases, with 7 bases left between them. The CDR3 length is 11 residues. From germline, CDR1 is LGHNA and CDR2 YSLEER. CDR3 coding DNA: TGCGCCAGCAGCCAAGGGCGGGTCCAGTACTTC. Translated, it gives CASSQGRVQYF.

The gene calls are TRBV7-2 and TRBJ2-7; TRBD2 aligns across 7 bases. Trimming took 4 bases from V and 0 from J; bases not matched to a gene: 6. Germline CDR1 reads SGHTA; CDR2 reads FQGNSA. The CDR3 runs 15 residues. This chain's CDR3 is CASSSLTGGSYEQYF. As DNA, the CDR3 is TGTGCCAGCAGCTCCCTGACGGGAGGCTCCTACGAGCAGTACTTC. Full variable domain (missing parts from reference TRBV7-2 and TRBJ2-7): GAGVSQSPSNKVTEKGKDVELRCDPISGHTALYWYRQSLGQGLEFLIYFQGNSAPDKSGLPSDRFSAERTGGSVSTLTIQRTQQEDSAVYLCASSSLTGGSYEQYFGPGTRLTVT.

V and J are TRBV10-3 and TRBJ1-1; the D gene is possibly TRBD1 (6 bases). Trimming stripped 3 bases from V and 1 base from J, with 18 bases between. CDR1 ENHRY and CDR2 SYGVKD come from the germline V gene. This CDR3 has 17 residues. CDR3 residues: CAISEGFSTGKNTEAFF. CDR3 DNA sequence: TGTGCCATCAGTGAAGGGTTTAGCACAGGGAAGAACACTGAAGCTTTCTTT.

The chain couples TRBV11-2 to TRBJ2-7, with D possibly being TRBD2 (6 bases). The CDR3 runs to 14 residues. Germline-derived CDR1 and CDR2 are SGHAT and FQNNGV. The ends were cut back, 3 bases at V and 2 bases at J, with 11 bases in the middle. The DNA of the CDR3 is TGTGCCAGCAGCTTTGGCTGGAGGGCCTACGAGCAGTACTTC. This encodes CASSFGWRAYEQYF.

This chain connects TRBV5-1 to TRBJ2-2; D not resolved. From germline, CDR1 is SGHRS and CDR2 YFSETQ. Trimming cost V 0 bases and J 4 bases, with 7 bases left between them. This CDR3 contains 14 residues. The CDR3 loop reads CASSLGSVTGELFF. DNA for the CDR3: TGCGCCAGCAGCTTGGGTAGTGTCACCGGGGAGCTGTTTTTT.

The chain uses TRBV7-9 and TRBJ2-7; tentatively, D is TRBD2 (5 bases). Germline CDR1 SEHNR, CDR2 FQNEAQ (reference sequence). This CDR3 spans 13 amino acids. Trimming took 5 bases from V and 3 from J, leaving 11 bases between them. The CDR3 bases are TGTGCCAGCAGCCTCCGGGATTACTACGAGCAGTACTTC. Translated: CASSLRDYYEQYF.

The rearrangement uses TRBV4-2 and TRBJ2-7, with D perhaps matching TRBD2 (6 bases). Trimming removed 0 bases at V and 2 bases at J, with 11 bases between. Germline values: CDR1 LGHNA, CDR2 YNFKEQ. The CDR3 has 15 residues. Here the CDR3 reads CASSQDRRDPYEQYF. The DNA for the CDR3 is TGTGCCAGCAGCCAAGATAGGAGGGACCCCTACGAGCAGTACTTC.

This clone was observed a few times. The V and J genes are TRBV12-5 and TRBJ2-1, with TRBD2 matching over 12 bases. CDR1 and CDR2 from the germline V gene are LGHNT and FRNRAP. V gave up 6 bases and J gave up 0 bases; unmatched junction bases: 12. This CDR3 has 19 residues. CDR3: CASGSRLAGAYSSYNEQFF. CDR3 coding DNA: TGTGCTAGTGGATCACGACTAGCGGGAGCTTATTCCTCCTACAATGAGCAGTTCTTC.

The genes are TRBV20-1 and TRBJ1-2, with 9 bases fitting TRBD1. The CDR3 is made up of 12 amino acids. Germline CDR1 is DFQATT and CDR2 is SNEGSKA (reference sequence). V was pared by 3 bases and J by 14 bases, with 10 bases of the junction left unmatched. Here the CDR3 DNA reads TGCAGTGCTAGTGACAGGGGGGAGACTCTTACCTTC. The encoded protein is CSASDRGETLTF.

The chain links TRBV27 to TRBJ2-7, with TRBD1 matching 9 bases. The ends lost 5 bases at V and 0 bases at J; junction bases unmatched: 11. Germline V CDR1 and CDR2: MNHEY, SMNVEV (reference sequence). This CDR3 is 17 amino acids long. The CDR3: CASSPLGQGRYSYEQYF. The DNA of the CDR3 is TGTGCCAGCAGTCCTCTCGGACAGGGGCGTTACTCCTACGAGCAGTACTTC.

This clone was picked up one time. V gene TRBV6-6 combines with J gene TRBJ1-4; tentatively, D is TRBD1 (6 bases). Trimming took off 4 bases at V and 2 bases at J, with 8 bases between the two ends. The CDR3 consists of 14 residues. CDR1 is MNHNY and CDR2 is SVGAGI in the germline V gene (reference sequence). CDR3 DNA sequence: TGTGCCAGCAGTTCAGGGGAGACTAATGAAAAACTGTTTTTT. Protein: CASSSGETNEKLFF.

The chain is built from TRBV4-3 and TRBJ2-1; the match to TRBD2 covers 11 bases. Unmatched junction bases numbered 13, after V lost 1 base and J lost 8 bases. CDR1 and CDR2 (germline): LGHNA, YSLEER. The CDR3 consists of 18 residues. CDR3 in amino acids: CASSQGLSGGALLDEQFF. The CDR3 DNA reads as TGCGCCAGCAGCCAAGGGCTTAGCGGGGGGGCCTTGCTTGATGAGCAGTTCTTC.

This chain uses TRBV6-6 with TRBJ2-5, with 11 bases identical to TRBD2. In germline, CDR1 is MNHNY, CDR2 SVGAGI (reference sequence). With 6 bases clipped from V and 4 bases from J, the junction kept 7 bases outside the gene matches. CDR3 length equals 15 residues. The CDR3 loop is CASRPTGTSGETQYF. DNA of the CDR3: TGTGCCAGCAGACCTACCGGGACTAGCGGAGAGACCCAGTACTTC.

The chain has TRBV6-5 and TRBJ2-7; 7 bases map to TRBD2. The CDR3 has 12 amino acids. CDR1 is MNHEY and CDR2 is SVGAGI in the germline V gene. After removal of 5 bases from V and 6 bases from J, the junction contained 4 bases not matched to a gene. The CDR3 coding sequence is TGTGCCAGCAGTAACCCGGGGGGCGAGCAGTACTTC. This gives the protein CASSNPGGEQYF.

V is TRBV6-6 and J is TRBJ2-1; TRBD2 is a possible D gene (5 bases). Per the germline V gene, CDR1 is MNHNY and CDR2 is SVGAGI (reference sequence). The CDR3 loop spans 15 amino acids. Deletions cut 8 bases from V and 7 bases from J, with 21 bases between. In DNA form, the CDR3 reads TGTGCCAGCTGGATGTCGGTGGGGAGTGTGAATGAGCAGTTCTTC. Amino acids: CASWMSVGSVNEQFF.

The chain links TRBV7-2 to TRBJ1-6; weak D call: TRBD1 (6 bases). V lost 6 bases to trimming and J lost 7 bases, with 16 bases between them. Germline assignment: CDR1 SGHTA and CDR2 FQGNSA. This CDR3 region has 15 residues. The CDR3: CASRQGGGSNSPLHF. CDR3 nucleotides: TGTGCCAGCAGACAAGGGGGAGGGTCGAATTCACCCCTCCACTTT.

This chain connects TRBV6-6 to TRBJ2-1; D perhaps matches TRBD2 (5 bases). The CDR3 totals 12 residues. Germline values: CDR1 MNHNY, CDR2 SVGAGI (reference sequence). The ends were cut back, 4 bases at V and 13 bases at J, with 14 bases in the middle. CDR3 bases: TGTGCCAGCAGTTTTGCGCTAGCTTTTCAGTTCTTC. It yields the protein CASSFALAFQFF.

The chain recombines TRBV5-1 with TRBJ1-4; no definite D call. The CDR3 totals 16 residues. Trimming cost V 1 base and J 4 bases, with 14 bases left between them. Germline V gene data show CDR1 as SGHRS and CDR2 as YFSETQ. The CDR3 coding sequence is TGCGCCAGCAGCTTGAGTCCGGTTTCACGTAATGAAAAACTGTTTTTT. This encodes CASSLSPVSRNEKLFF.

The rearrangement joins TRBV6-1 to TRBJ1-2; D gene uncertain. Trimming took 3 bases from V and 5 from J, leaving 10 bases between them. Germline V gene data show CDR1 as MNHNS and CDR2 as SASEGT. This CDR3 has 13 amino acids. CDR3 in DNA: TGTGCCAGCAGTGATCCGACAAATTATGGCTACACCTTC. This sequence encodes CASSDPTNYGYTF.

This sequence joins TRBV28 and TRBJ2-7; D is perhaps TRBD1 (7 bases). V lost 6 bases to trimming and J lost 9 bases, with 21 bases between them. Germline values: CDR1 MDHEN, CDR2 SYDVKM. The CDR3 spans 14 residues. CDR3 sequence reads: CASRLAGTAGGQYF. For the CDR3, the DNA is TGTGCCAGCAGACTCGCTGGGACAGCGGGCGGGCAGTACTTC.

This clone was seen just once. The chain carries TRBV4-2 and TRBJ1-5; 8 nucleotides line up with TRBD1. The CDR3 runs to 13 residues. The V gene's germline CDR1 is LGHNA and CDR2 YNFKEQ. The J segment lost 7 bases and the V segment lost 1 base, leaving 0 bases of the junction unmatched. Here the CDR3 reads CASSQAGGQPQHF. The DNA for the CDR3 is TGTGCCAGCAGCCAAGCAGGGGGCCAGCCCCAGCATTTT.

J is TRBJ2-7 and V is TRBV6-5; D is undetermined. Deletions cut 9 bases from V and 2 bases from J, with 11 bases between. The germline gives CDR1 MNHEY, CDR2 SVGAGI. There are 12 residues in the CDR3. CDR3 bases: TGTGCCAGTACTGGCGGTACCTACGAGCAGTACTTC. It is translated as CASTGGTYEQYF.